These 32 T cell receptor beta chains came from one sample sequenced in a study of Graves' ophthalmopathy and Graves' hyperthyroidism. RNA transcripts served as template for amplifying TCR beta CDR3 sequences. A first-round RT-PCR used HTBI primers, followed by a second-round multiplex PCR. Via MiXCR, TCRdb re-called the multiplex PCR reads, giving one row per CDR3 protein. The sample lists 650,000 to 800,000 distinct CDR3 sequences, approximately 39% occurring once. The sequenced sample consisted of peripheral blood. Source of these receptors: an adult man with Graves' ophthalmopathy.

This clonotype was observed a handful of times. The chain recombines TRBV3-1 with TRBJ1-1, with 7 bases fitting TRBD1. CDR3 length equals 14 residues. V shed 11 bases, J shed 0 bases, and the junction held 9 bases outside the gene matches. Germline-derived CDR1 and CDR2 are LGHDT and YNNKEL (reference sequence). Here the CDR3 reads CAPSRQGLNTEAFF. The CDR3 coding sequence is TGTGCCCCCAGCAGACAGGGATTGAACACTGAAGCTTTCTTT.

As for this clonotype: With a much larger clone just one base away, this may be a read error. V gene TRBV9 combines with J gene TRBJ2-5; the match to TRBD2 covers 9 bases. V lost 5 bases, J lost 7 bases, and 12 bases stayed unmatched. CDR1 and CDR2 from the germline V gene are SGDLS and YYNGEE. The CDR3 is 15 amino acids. The CDR3 is CASRTGAGGRGTQYF. The CDR3 bases are TGTGCCAGCAGGACAGGAGCGGGAGGAAGAGGGACCCAGTACTTC.

This clonotype was seen more than once but under ten times. This chain joins TRBV10-2 and TRBJ2-7, with D possibly matching TRBD1 (7 bases). The germline CDR1 and CDR2 sequences are WSHSY and SAAADI. This CDR3 spans 16 amino acids. V dropped 6 bases and J dropped 0 bases, with 18 bases sitting between them. The CDR3 DNA is TGCGCCAGCAGCAAGGGGGGACAGTTTAGCTCCTACGAGCAGTACTTC. Amino acids: CASSKGGQFSSYEQYF.

In nucleotides, the CDR3 is TGTGCCTGGAGTGAGGGGAGGAGCACTGAAGCTTTCTTT. Its protein is CAWSEGRSTEAFF. The V gene is TRBV30, the J gene TRBJ1-1; possible D gene TRBD1, 5 bases. The germline V gene encodes CDR1 GTSNPN and CDR2 SVGIG (reference sequence). The V end lost 1 base, the J end lost 4 bases, and 10 bases lay between the germline ends. The CDR3 length is 13 residues.

This clonotype came up a few times. The chain links TRBV7-9 to TRBJ1-1, with TRBD1 matching over 8 bases. The V and J ends lost 0 bases and 4 bases, in that order; junction bases with no gene match: 10. Germline V gives CDR1 SEHNR, CDR2 FQNEAQ (reference sequence). This CDR3 has 17 amino acids. CDR3 sequence (DNA): TGTGCCAGCAGCTTAGCGGGGACAGGAGGTGTATCCACTGAAGCTTTCTTT. It encodes CASSLAGTGGVSTEAFF.

The chain couples TRBV10-3 to TRBJ2-5, with a possible D match to TRBD1 (5 bases). This CDR3 is built from 12 residues. Germline CDR1 ENHRY, CDR2 SYGVKD. Trimming left V 3 bases short and J 7 bases short, with 9 bases between. The chain's CDR3 is CAISEGAGTQYF. The CDR3 nucleotides read TGTGCCATCAGTGAAGGGGCCGGGACCCAGTACTTC.

In this sample, this clonotype turned up many times. V usage is TRBV29-1 and J usage is TRBJ1-1; weak D call: TRBD1 (5 bases). Per the germline V gene, CDR1 is SQVTM and CDR2 is ANQGSEA. V dropped 6 bases and J dropped 5 bases, with 16 bases sitting between them. The CDR3 is 13 residues long. CDR3 in DNA: TGCAGCGTGTGGGGGGGGGTGGGGACTGAAGCTTTCTTT. This encodes CSVWGGVGTEAFF. Full variable domain (rest looked up from reference TRBV29-1 and TRBJ1-1): SAVISQKPSRDICQRGTSLTIQCQVDSQVTMMFWYRQQPGQSLTLIATANQGSEATYESGFVIDKFPISRPNLTFSTLTVSNMSPEDSSIYLCSVWGGVGTEAFFGQGTRLTVV.

The chain couples TRBV2 to TRBJ2-6; D perhaps matches TRBD2 (5 bases). Germline CDR1 reads SNHLY; CDR2 reads FYNNEI. Trimming removed 4 bases from V and 0 bases from J, with 13 bases in between. CDR3 length: 17 residues. For the CDR3, the DNA is TGTGCCAGCAGTGGGCGAGGGTTACGCTCTGGGGCCAACGTCCTGACTTTC. Amino acids: CASSGRGLRSGANVLTF.

This clonotype was counted many times. The CDR3 protein is CASSFIRDQPQHF. CDR3 sequence (DNA): TGTGCCAGCAGTTTCATCAGGGACCAGCCCCAGCATTTT. The V call is TRBV12-3 or TRBV12-4, the J call TRBJ1-5, with D perhaps matching TRBD1 (5 bases). Trimming shortened V by 3 bases and J by 7 bases, and 10 bases separated the two germline ends. The CDR3 totals 13 residues.

This chain links TRBV7-8 with TRBJ1-1; D is perhaps TRBD1 (6 bases). Germline V gene lookup returns CDR1 SGHVS and CDR2 FQNEAQ. V lost 2 bases and J 12 bases, leaving 22 bases between the germline ends. The CDR3 extends over 15 amino acids. CDR3 region: CASSLSTGTFTGTFF. DNA of the CDR3: TGTGCCAGCAGCTTATCGACAGGAACCTTCACTGGTACTTTCTTT. The variable domain in full, with the rest retrieved from reference TRBV7-8 and TRBJ1-1, is GAGVSQSPRYKVAKRGQDVALRCDPISGHVSLFWYQQALGQGPEFLTYFQNEAQLDKSGLPSDRFFAERPEGSVSTLKIQRTQQEDSAVYLCASSLSTGTFTGTFFGQGTRLTVV.

Points on this clonotype: This sequence may be a read error, since a much larger clone differs from it by one base. This chain uses TRBV7-2 with TRBJ1-3; no firm D call. The CDR3 is 14 amino acids. V dropped 7 bases and J dropped 1 base, with 11 bases sitting between them. In germline, CDR1 is SGHTA, CDR2 FQGNSA. CDR3 loop: CASTPDNSGNTIYF. The CDR3 DNA reads as TGTGCCAGCACCCCAGACAATTCTGGAAACACCATATATTTT.

This clonotype came up many times. The chain carries TRBV7-8 and TRBJ2-7; D is tentatively TRBD1 or TRBD2 (5 bases each). V dropped 2 bases and J dropped 0 bases, with 11 bases sitting between them. CDR3 length: 15 amino acids. Germline CDR1 and CDR2: SGHVS and FQNEAQ. CDR3 nucleotide sequence: TGTGCCAGCAGCTTAAGGGGACGAAACTCCTACGAGCAGTACTTC. Its protein is CASSLRGRNSYEQYF.

On this clonotype itself: The junction differs from germline at one of its ends, possibly a read error. The V and J genes are TRBV7-9 and TRBJ1-1; D unresolved. The CDR3 totals 18 residues. Per germline, CDR1 SEHNR and CDR2 FQNEAQ (reference sequence). CDR3 in DNA: TGCGCCAGCAGCCAAGAGAGATTTTTGGCGGATGCGAACACTGAAGCTTTCTTT. Amino acid sequence: CASSQERFLADANTEAFF.

This clonotype was observed many times. V usage is TRBV10-3 and J usage is TRBJ2-2; TRBD1 matches at 7 bases. The CDR3 has 18 amino acids. Germline V gene data show CDR1 as ENHRY and CDR2 as SYGVKD. V lost 3 bases to trimming and J lost 2 bases; unmatched junction nucleotides: 12. The CDR3 region is CAISDQSYRGPNTGELFF. The CDR3 DNA sequence: TGTGCCATCAGTGATCAAAGCTACAGGGGCCCAAACACCGGGGAGCTGTTTTTT.

The CDR3 protein is CASSERDSLDPLHF. As DNA, the CDR3 is TGTGCCAGCAGTGAACGGGACAGCCTCGATCCCCTCCACTTT. The chain carries TRBV6-1 and TRBJ1-6, with 7 bases fitting TRBD1. The CDR3 has 14 amino acids. V was clipped by 2 bases and J by 13 bases; unmatched bases: 8. Germline V gene data show CDR1 as MNHNS and CDR2 as SASEGT.

This clonotype occurred many times. The chain is built from TRBV12-3 or TRBV12-4 and TRBJ2-5, with unresolved D. The CDR3 sequence is 14 residues long. V dropped 6 bases and J dropped 5 bases, with 16 bases sitting between them. CDR3: CASRPEGRRETQYF. The CDR3 DNA reads as TGTGCCAGCAGGCCGGAAGGCAGGCGGGAGACCCAGTACTTC.

The gene calls are TRBV13 and TRBJ2-3; 7 nucleotides line up with TRBD1. The V gene end was trimmed by 4 bases and the J gene end by 2 bases; junction bases not matched to a gene: 6. The CDR3 loop spans 15 amino acids. From germline, CDR1 is PRHDT and CDR2 FYEKMQ (reference sequence). The CDR3 reads CASSYTGTDTDTQYF. The CDR3, as DNA: TGTGCCAGCAGCTATACCGGGACAGACACAGATACGCAGTATTTT.

This clonotype has a handful of counts. The chain recombines TRBV10-3 with TRBJ2-3, with a possible D match to TRBD2 (6 bases). Germline CDR1 is ENHRY and CDR2 is SYGVKD. The CDR3 consists of 14 residues. V shed 10 bases and J shed 0 bases, with 14 bases lying between them. Here the CDR3 reads CATAREPSTDTQYF. CDR3 coding DNA: TGTGCCACTGCTCGGGAGCCAAGCACAGATACGCAGTATTTT.

The chain employs TRBV10-3 and TRBJ1-3; no clear D. The CDR3 totals 16 residues. Trimming stripped 0 bases from V and 0 bases from J, with 9 bases between. The germline V gene has CDR1 ENHRY and CDR2 SYGVKD. The DNA for the CDR3 is TGTGCCATCAGTGAGTCGGTCTGGATCTCTGGAAACACCATATATTTT. Its protein product is CAISESVWISGNTIYF.

Concerning this clonotype itself: This may be a read error, as it is one base from a much larger clone. The rearrangement joins TRBV9 to TRBJ2-7; 10 bases map to TRBD1. The CDR3 runs to 16 residues. The V and J ends lost 7 bases and 2 bases, in that order; junction bases with no gene match: 12. Germline CDR1 SGDLS, CDR2 YYNGEE. The CDR3 sequence is CASGGGIGTGAYEQYF. CDR3 sequence (DNA): TGTGCCAGCGGCGGCGGTATAGGGACAGGGGCCTACGAGCAGTACTTC.

This chain joins TRBV25-1 and TRBJ1-4, with a weak D call TRBD1 (5 bases). CDR1 is MGHDK, CDR2 SYGVNS, per germline. V lost 0 bases and J lost 8, with 19 bases in between. This CDR3 has 17 residues. The CDR3 nucleotides read TGTGCCAGCAGTGAATACGGGTCGGGACCTCGGGGCGAAAAACTGTTTTTT. It specifies CASSEYGSGPRGEKLFF.

This clonotype showed up many times. The rearrangement uses TRBV6-1 and TRBJ1-5; D gene uncertain. Germline V gene data show CDR1 as MNHNS and CDR2 as SASEGT. Trimming shortened V by 7 bases and J by 0 bases, and 13 bases separated the two germline ends. This CDR3 region has 15 residues. DNA of the CDR3: TGTGCCAGCAATTTAGACGGATATAGCAATCAGCCCCAGCATTTT. It specifies CASNLDGYSNQPQHF.

The table lists this clonotype with many counts. The V call is TRBV10-3, the J call TRBJ2-7; no reliable D call. The germline V gene has CDR1 ENHRY and CDR2 SYGVKD. CDR3 size: 13 residues. V was clipped by 4 bases and J by 1 base, with 8 bases between them. CDR3 loop: CAISVAGSYEQYF. CDR3 coding DNA: TGTGCCATCAGTGTCGCAGGATCCTACGAGCAGTACTTC.

The J gene is TRBJ1-2, the V gene TRBV29-1; tentatively, D is TRBD1 (5 bases). Germline loops: CDR1 SQVTM, CDR2 ANQGSEA. V lost 8 bases and J lost 7, with 20 bases in between. CDR3 length: 13 amino acids. The CDR3 sequence: CSSPRDEPRGYTF. In DNA, the CDR3 is TGCAGCAGTCCCCGGGACGAGCCGCGTGGCTACACCTTC. Full variable domain (missing parts from reference TRBV29-1 and TRBJ1-2): SAVISQKPSRDICQRGTSLTIQCQVDSQVTMMFWYRQQPGQSLTLIATANQGSEATYESGFVIDKFPISRPNLTFSTLTVSNMSPEDSSIYLCSSPRDEPRGYTFGSGTRLTVV.

Ten or more counts support this clonotype. The V gene is TRBV2, the J gene TRBJ1-1; 8 bases agree with TRBD1. The CDR3 has 14 residues. The J segment lost 7 bases and the V segment lost 5 bases, leaving 9 bases of the junction unmatched. Per germline, CDR1 SNHLY and CDR2 FYNNEI. The CDR3 region is CASSFWDRTVEAFF. CDR3 DNA sequence: TGTGCCAGCAGTTTCTGGGACAGGACTGTTGAAGCTTTCTTT.

The table lists this clonotype with a few counts. The chain links TRBV10-3 to TRBJ2-7; TRBD1 matches 9 bases. The germline V gene encodes CDR1 ENHRY and CDR2 SYGVKD. V shed 10 bases, J shed 2 bases, and the junction held 12 bases outside the gene matches. The CDR3 contains 15 residues. CDR3 sequence (DNA): TGTGCCAGCAGGGTACAGGGGGCGATAACCTACGAGCAGTACTTC. Its protein is CASRVQGAITYEQYF.

This clonotype was counted at least ten times. CDR3 sequence (DNA): TGTGCCACCGGACACCTTCCTCCCGAGCAGTACTTC. Protein product: CATGHLPPEQYF. The chain combines TRBV10-3 with TRBJ2-7; the D gene is possibly TRBD1 (5 bases). Trimming pared 10 bases from V and 6 bases from J, leaving 16 bases between. Per germline, CDR1 ENHRY and CDR2 SYGVKD. The CDR3 is 12 residues long.

This chain's CDR3 is CSVARGEVIQYF. The CDR3 DNA sequence: TGCAGCGTTGCTAGGGGCGAGGTGATCCAGTACTTC. This chain connects TRBV29-1 to TRBJ2-5, with D perhaps matching TRBD1 (5 bases). In germline, CDR1 is SQVTM, CDR2 ANQGSEA. This CDR3 spans 12 amino acids. V was cut by 4 bases and J by 10 bases, with 16 bases left in between.

This clonotype was recorded at least ten times. One end of the junction fails to match germline, which may point to a read error. J is TRBJ2-5 and V is TRBV10-3; D may be TRBD2 (6 bases). Germline V gene sequence: CDR1 ENHRY, CDR2 SYGVKD. The CDR3 totals 16 residues. DNA of the CDR3: TGTGCCAGCAGTCCCGAGGAGGGTGCCGGGGGAGAGACCCAGTACTTC. It encodes CASSPEEGAGGETQYF.

A remark on this clonotype: A much larger clone lies one base from this, so it may be a read error. This chain joins TRBV20-1 and TRBJ2-7, with D possibly called TRBD1 or TRBD2 (5 bases each). The germline gives CDR1 DFQATT, CDR2 SNEGSKA (reference sequence). The CDR3 has 11 amino acids. The CDR3 DNA reads TGCAGAGCTAGATGGGGGAACGAGCAGTACTTC. Amino acids: CRARWGNEQYF.

This rearrangement joins TRBV7-2 to TRBJ1-1; TRBD1 is a possible D gene (5 bases). V was shortened by 5 bases and J by 3 bases, with 13 bases between the two germline ends. The germline V gene has CDR1 SGHTA and CDR2 FQGNSA. There are 14 residues in the CDR3. The CDR3 sequence is CASSQGDSYTEAFF. CDR3 bases: TGTGCCAGCAGCCAAGGGGATAGTTACACTGAAGCTTTCTTT.

As for this clonotype: At one end, the junction sequence differs from germline, possibly due to a read error. This sequence joins TRBV27 and TRBJ2-7; 8 bases agree with TRBD2. CDR1 is MNHEY and CDR2 is SMNVEV in the germline V gene (reference sequence). There are 15 residues in the CDR3. The CDR3 nucleotides are TGTGCCAGCAGTCCGGCGACTAGCGCAACCTACGGGCAGTACTTC. Translated, it gives CASSPATSATYGQYF.